Listed below are T cell receptor beta chains from one sample, sequenced in a study of esophageal squamous cell carcinoma tumors. TCRdb recomputed calls from the 5' RACE reads with MiXCR, one row per CDR3 protein. The sample includes about 5,600 distinct CDR3 sequences, around a fifth of them seen just once. Sequenced: tumor tissue. The receptors derive from a man aged 45-85 years with esophageal squamous cell carcinoma. CDR3s include the opening cysteine and the closing phenylalanine or tryptophan. The order of the fields is V gene, CDR3 length, clone size, J gene, D gene, CDR3 DNA, CDR3 protein. D genes are given only for firm matches. Clone size is stated in some rows and not others, as once, few, many or a class when expanded.

>TRBV13|11|medium-sized|TRBJ2-7|.
TGTGCCAGCAGCAAAAGCCCTGAGCAGTACTTC
CASSKSPEQYF
>TRBV6-1|17|medium-sized|TRBJ2-2|.
TGTGCCAGCAGGGAGTTCCTTCGACAGTCCTCGGCCGGGGAGCTGTTTTTT
CASREFLRQSSAGELFF
>TRBV20-1|15|medium-sized|TRBJ2-6|.
TGCAGTGCCCTGACCCGGGACTCTGGGGCCAACGTCCTGACTTTC
CSALTRDSGANVLTF
>TRBV20-1|13|large|TRBJ2-2|.
TGCAGTGTTCGTCCGAGGGGAACCGGGGAGCTGTTTTTT
CSVRPRGTGELFF
>TRBV27|15|.|TRBJ2-1|.
TGTGCCAGCACTAAGGCTGGGAAACCCTACAATGAGCAGTTCTTC
CASTKAGKPYNEQFF
>TRBV6-1|16|medium-sized|TRBJ2-7|TRBD2
TGTGCCAGCAGTGGGCTAGCGGGAGGGCCGTTCAACGAGCAGTACTTC
CASSGLAGGPFNEQYF
>TRBV4-1|14|medium-sized|TRBJ2-3|.
TGCGCCAGCAGCCAAGGACTCGGCGGGGATACGCAGTATTTT
CASSQGLGGDTQYF
>TRBV15|14|.|TRBJ2-5|.
TGTGCCACCAGCAGAGAAGGCCTTCGAGAGACCCAGTACTTC
CATSREGLRETQYF
>TRBV19|15|many|TRBJ2-2|TRBD2
TGTGCCAGTAGTATGCGGCGGGAGCGGGTCGGGGAGCTGTTTTTT
CASSMRRERVGELFF
>TRBV10-3|12|medium-sized|TRBJ1-2|TRBD1
TGTGCCATCAGTGAAGGGGGCGCAGGCTACACCTTC
CAISEGGAGYTF
>TRBV29-1|9|many|TRBJ1-1|.
TGCAGCGTTGAGGCTGAAGCTTTCTTT
CSVEAEAFF
>TRBV7-9|14|.|TRBJ1-5|TRBD1
TGTGCCAGCAGCGGGGACAGCGATAATCAGCCCCAGCATTTT
CASSGDSDNQPQHF
>TRBV15|16|.|TRBJ1-3|.
TGTGCCACCAGCAAGGCCTCTCAGGACTCTGGAAACACCATATATTTT
CATSKASQDSGNTIYF
>TRBV5-4|15|many|TRBJ1-2|TRBD1
TGTGCCAGCAGCCTGGACAGGACCGACACCTATGGCTACACCTTC
CASSLDRTDTYGYTF
>TRBV6-1|18|many|TRBJ1-5|TRBD1
TGTGCCAGCAGTGAAGCGGGGACAGGGTTTTATAGCAATCAGCCCCAGCATTTT
CASSEAGTGFYSNQPQHF
>TRBV6-2/TRBV6-3|15|medium-sized|TRBJ2-5|.
TGTGCCAGCAGCCACCGTGGGTACAGGGAGGAGACCCAGTACTTC
CASSHRGYREETQYF
>TRBV7-9|14|medium-sized|TRBJ1-2|.
TGTGCCAGCAGCCCCGGACGGGGGATCTATGGCTACACCTTC
CASSPGRGIYGYTF
>TRBV30|16|.|TRBJ2-3|TRBD2
TGTGCCTGGAGTGTACACGGATTAGCGGGAACAGATACGCAGTATTTT
CAWSVHGLAGTDTQYF
>TRBV9|14|few|TRBJ2-2|.
TGTGCCAGCAGCGTAGCTAGGGAAGGAGGGGAGCTGTTTTTT
CASSVAREGGELFF
>TRBV13|13|.|TRBJ2-7|.
TGTGCCAGCAGCTTAGGTCGGTCCTACAATCAGTACTTC
CASSLGRSYNQYF
>TRBV20-1|14|few|TRBJ2-7|.
TGCAGTGCTCTCCCGGACAGAGGGGACTACGAGCAGTACTTC
CSALPDRGDYEQYF
>TRBV19|13|.|TRBJ2-5|.
TGTGCCAGTACCCGGGTGTCGGGAGAGACCCAGTACTTC
CASTRVSGETQYF
>TRBV9|14|few|TRBJ2-5|.
TGTGCCAGCAGCGCCGCTCGAGGCCCCCAGACCCAGTACTTC
CASSAARGPQTQYF
>TRBV24-1|14|.|TRBJ2-7|.
TGTGCCACCAGTGATAAACAAAGCTCCTACGAGCAGTACTTC
CATSDKQSSYEQYF
>TRBV5-6|16|few|TRBJ2-7|TRBD2
TGTGCCAGCAGCCTCCCAGCGGGAGCCATTTCCTACGAGCAGTACTTC
CASSLPAGAISYEQYF
>TRBV6-4|13|few|TRBJ1-2|.
TGTGCCAGCAGTGTATCGGCAGTCTATGGCTACACCTTC
CASSVSAVYGYTF
>TRBV6-5|14|medium-sized|TRBJ2-7|.
TGTGCCAGCAGTTACGACAGTCACTCCTACGAGCAGTACTTC
CASSYDSHSYEQYF
>TRBV6-6|14|many|TRBJ2-1|.
TGTGCCAGCAGTATAGCAGTAGGTCACAATGAGCAGTTCTTC
CASSIAVGHNEQFF
>TRBV19|15|.|TRBJ2-1|TRBD1
TGTGCCAGTAGTTCCCGGACAGGGTTGGTCAATGAGCAGTTCTTC
CASSSRTGLVNEQFF
>TRBV9|24|medium-sized|TRBJ2-1|.
TGTGCCAGCAGCTTGAGTCACCGGCCCAGTTTGATCTCGTCGGCGACGGCAATGAGCAATGAGCAGTTCTTC
CASSLSHRPSLISSATAMSNEQFF
>TRBV11-2|15|medium-sized|TRBJ2-6|TRBD1
TGTGCCAGCACAAAGACAGGGTCTGGGGCCAACGTCCTGACTTTC
CASTKTGSGANVLTF
>TRBV2|14|large|TRBJ2-3|.
TGTGCCAGCAGTGAATACGGGAACGCGGATACGCAGTATTTT
CASSEYGNADTQYF
>TRBV6-5|14|many|TRBJ2-3|TRBD1
TGTGCCAGCATGGTGGGACAGGGGGCAGATACGCAGTATTTT
CASMVGQGADTQYF
>TRBV30|16|.|TRBJ2-5|TRBD1
TGTGCCTGGAGTGTTGCCGGACAGGGAACGTATGGGGCCCAGTACTTC
CAWSVAGQGTYGAQYF
>TRBV7-2|15|medium-sized|TRBJ2-3|.
TGTGCCAGCAGCTGGGGCGGCGGTCGCACAGATACGCAGTATTTT
CASSWGGGRTDTQYF
>TRBV12-3/TRBV12-4|13|medium-sized|TRBJ2-1|.
TGTGCCAGCAGTTTTGGAACTAACAATGAGCAGTTCTTC
CASSFGTNNEQFF
>TRBV19|13|.|TRBJ2-3|.
TGTGCCACCAGGAGCGTAGGGGGAGATACGCAGTATTTT
CATRSVGGDTQYF
>TRBV4-1|16|.|TRBJ2-3|TRBD2
TGCGCCAGCAGCCAACTAGCGGGAGGTGCGTCAGATACGCAGTATTTT
CASSQLAGGASDTQYF
>TRBV11-2|14|.|TRBJ1-3|.
TGTGCCAGCAGCTTGACAAACTCTGGAAACACCATATATTTT
CASSLTNSGNTIYF
>TRBV5-6|15|.|TRBJ2-6|.
TGTGCCAGCAGCGTTGGGGGGTCCGGGGCCAACGTCCTGACTTTC
CASSVGGSGANVLTF
>TRBV2|14|once|TRBJ2-7|TRBD1
TGTGCCAGCAGTGATCAGGGGGCTCCCTACGAGCAGTACTTC
CASSDQGAPYEQYF
>TRBV30|15|.|TRBJ1-4|.
TGTGCCTGGAGTGGGCAAGGGGGAATAAATGAAAAACTGTTTTTT
CAWSGQGGINEKLFF
>TRBV29-1|13|.|TRBJ2-7|TRBD2
TGCAGCGTTGAAGGCGGGAGTCGACACGAGCAGTACTTC
CSVEGGSRHEQYF
>TRBV11-2|15|many|TRBJ2-3|TRBD1
TGTGCCAGCAGCTTAGTGGGGACAGGGGCAGATACGCAGTATTTT
CASSLVGTGADTQYF
>TRBV10-3|16|.|TRBJ2-1|TRBD2
TGTGCCATCAGTGTTGGGGCTAGCGGGATTTACAATGAGCAGTTCTTC
CAISVGASGIYNEQFF
>TRBV6-6|14|.|TRBJ2-3|TRBD1
TGTGCCAGCAGTGACAGGGGGCGTTCAGATACGCAGTATTTT
CASSDRGRSDTQYF
>TRBV9|14|many|TRBJ2-7|.
TGTGCCAGCAGCGTAACCCCTAACGGCTACGAGCAGTACTTC
CASSVTPNGYEQYF
>TRBV6-6|13|medium-sized|TRBJ2-7|TRBD1
TGTGCCAGCAGTCGACAGGGGAGAGGCGAGCAGTACTTC
CASSRQGRGEQYF
>TRBV27|13|few|TRBJ1-2|.
TGTGCCAGCAGTTTTGAGGGGAACTATGGCTACACCTTC
CASSFEGNYGYTF
>TRBV5-1|15|medium-sized|TRBJ2-5|TRBD1
TGCGCCAGCAGCTTGACTGGACAGGCAGGAGAGACCCAGTACTTC
CASSLTGQAGETQYF
>TRBV2|13|.|TRBJ2-5|TRBD1
TGTGCCAGCAGTCGGGACAGGGTAGAGACCCAGTACTTC
CASSRDRVETQYF